Shown below are 30 T cell receptor beta chains from a single sample sequenced in a study of blood T cell repertoires in COVID-19. The method was immunoSEQ multiplex PCR; TCRdb's version includes in-frame clones alone and lacks a portion of them. The sample shows 250,000 to 300,000 clones, around 86% of them seen only once. The sample consisted of peripheral blood. The receptor set was obtained from a woman in her forties who had recovered from COVID-19.

The chain couples TRBV2 to TRBJ2-4, with a weak D call TRBD1 (6 bases). The CDR3 is 14 amino acids. Germline CDR1 is SNHLY and CDR2 is FYNNEI. V lost 8 bases and J 0 bases, leaving 11 bases between the germline ends. This CDR3 reads CASGFRGAKNIQYF. The DNA for the CDR3 is TGTGCCAGCGGGTTCAGGGGAGCCAAAAACATTCAGTACTTC.

This chain uses TRBV19 with TRBJ1-2; D is possibly TRBD1 (6 bases). Germline CDR1 is LNHDA and CDR2 is SQIVND (reference sequence). This CDR3 region has 13 residues. Trimming pared 3 bases from V and 6 bases from J, leaving 11 bases between. The CDR3 DNA reads as TGTGCCAGTAGTATCTCCAGGGGTAATGGCTACACCTTC. This encodes CASSISRGNGYTF.

The V and J genes are TRBV5-1 and TRBJ2-2; D remains ambiguous. This CDR3 is built from 15 residues. Germline V gives CDR1 SGHRS, CDR2 YFSETQ. The V gene lost 0 bases and the J gene lost 7 bases, with 13 bases spanning the gap. CDR3 loop: CASSLEYLVVGELFF. CDR3 coding DNA: TGCGCCAGCAGCTTGGAATACCTAGTGGTCGGGGAGCTGTTTTTT.

The rearrangement uses TRBV3-1 (or the pseudogene TRBV3-2) and TRBJ2-2; perhaps TRBD1 as D (5 bases). The CDR3 is made up of 21 amino acids. V lost 0 bases and J 6 bases, leaving 29 bases between the germline ends. CDR1 LGHDT and CDR2 YNNKEL come from the germline V gene (reference sequence). The CDR3 here is CASSQDVETATDPLTPGELFF. The CDR3 DNA sequence: TGTGCCAGCAGCCAAGACGTAGAGACAGCGACGGACCCCCTCACCCCCGGGGAGCTGTTTTTT.

This sequence joins TRBV18 and TRBJ2-1; 10 nucleotides agree with TRBD2. CDR3 size: 15 residues. Trimming removed 0 bases from V and 9 bases from J; junction bases left unmatched: 5. In germline, CDR1 is KGHSH, CDR2 LQKENI. This chain's CDR3 is CASSPPAGGRSEQFF. In DNA, the CDR3 is TGTGCCAGCTCACCACCAGCGGGGGGGCGGAGTGAGCAGTTCTTC.

The V call is TRBV27, the J call TRBJ2-3; the match to TRBD1 covers 9 bases. Looked up from germline, CDR1 is MNHEY and CDR2 is SMNVEV (reference sequence). The CDR3 length is 16 residues. V was clipped by 4 bases and J by 7 bases; unmatched bases: 12. CDR3: CASSYTGGRGVNTQYF. CDR3 in DNA: TGTGCCAGCAGTTATACAGGGGGCCGGGGAGTCAATACGCAGTATTTT.

The gene calls are TRBV6-6 and TRBJ2-4; weak D call: TRBD1 (6 bases). Per germline, CDR1 MNHNY and CDR2 SVGAGI (reference sequence). Trimming took 0 bases from V and 6 from J, leaving 9 bases between them. This CDR3 is built from 14 residues. The CDR3 coding sequence is TGTGCCAGCAGTTACTCCGCAGGGGCAAACATTCAGTACTTC. Its translation: CASSYSAGANIQYF.

The CDR3 DNA sequence: TGTGCCAGCAGCGAGGACAGGGGGATGGAGCGGACTGAAGCTTTCTTT. Amino acid sequence: CASSEDRGMERTEAFF. The chain recombines TRBV9 with TRBJ1-1; 10 bases align to TRBD1. V shed 3 bases, J shed 5 bases, and the junction held 10 bases outside the gene matches. CDR1 is SGDLS, CDR2 YYNGEE, per germline. CDR3 length: 16 amino acids.

DNA of the CDR3: TGTGCCAGCCACCCGCGGGGAGCCGGGGCCAACGTCCTGACTTTC. Protein product: CASHPRGAGANVLTF. The chain joins TRBV11-2 to TRBJ2-6; perhaps TRBD2 as D (6 bases). The V gene lost 8 bases and the J gene lost 4 bases, with 15 bases spanning the gap. The germline V gene has CDR1 SGHAT and CDR2 FQNNGV. The CDR3 is 15 residues long.

This chain connects TRBV29-1 to TRBJ1-1; TRBD1 might be the D (5 bases). Trimming left V 7 bases short and J 3 bases short, with 9 bases between. This CDR3 comprises 11 residues. CDR1 and CDR2 from the germline V gene are SQVTM and ANQGSEA. The CDR3: CSATTDTEAFF. CDR3 coding DNA: TGCAGCGCTACGACAGACACTGAAGCTTTCTTT.

The rearrangement uses TRBV13 and TRBJ2-3; TRBD1 matches 8 bases. V shed 5 bases, J shed 1 base, and the junction held 11 bases outside the gene matches. CDR1 is PRHDT, CDR2 FYEKMQ, per germline (reference sequence). This CDR3 comprises 17 residues. The CDR3 is CASSLSLPTGGTDTQYF. For the CDR3, the DNA is TGTGCCAGCAGCCTATCCTTACCGACAGGGGGCACAGATACGCAGTATTTT. Filled out from reference TRBV13 and TRBJ2-3, the complete variable domain reads AAGVIQSPRHLIKEKRETATLKCYPIPRHDTVYWYQQGPGQDPQFLISFYEKMQSDKGSIPDRFSAQQFSDYHSELNMSSLELGDSALYFCASSLSLPTGGTDTQYFGPGTRLTVL.

The chain links TRBV5-6 to TRBJ1-6; possible D gene TRBD1, 6 bases. The CDR3 has 14 amino acids. Trimming shortened V by 0 bases and J by 18 bases, and 19 bases separated the two germline ends. CDR1 is SGHDT, CDR2 YYEEEE, per germline. CDR3 DNA sequence: TGTGCCAGCAGCTTGGGGGGGCTGCCCCTTCTTTCCCACTTT. It encodes CASSLGGLPLLSHF.

This clone has just a few counts. The CDR3 is CASRGRAEAFF. The CDR3 DNA sequence: TGTGCCAGCCGAGGGCGGGCTGAAGCTTTCTTT. The rearrangement uses TRBV19 and TRBJ1-1; no firm D call. Deletions cut 9 bases from V and 6 bases from J, with 11 bases between. Germline V gene data show CDR1 as LNHDA and CDR2 as SQIVND (reference sequence). The length of the CDR3 is 11 residues.

CDR3 DNA sequence: TGTGCCAGCAGTGAGGTGGTGGCCGGGGGGGAGCAGTACTTC. Its protein product is CASSEVVAGGEQYF. This rearrangement joins TRBV2 to TRBJ2-7; 7 bases fit TRBD2. The CDR3 consists of 14 residues. With 3 bases clipped from V and 7 bases from J, the junction kept 9 bases outside the gene matches. The germline V gene has CDR1 SNHLY and CDR2 FYNNEI. Variable domain in full (rest from reference TRBV2 and TRBJ2-7): EPEVTQTPSHQVTQMGQEVILRCVPISNHLYFYWYRQILGQKVEFLVSFYNNEISEKSEIFDDQFSVERPDGSNFTLKIRSTKLEDSAMYFCASSEVVAGGEQYFGPGTRLTVT.

V is TRBV28 and J is TRBJ2-7; 11 bases fit TRBD2. The junction had 10 bases not matched to a gene; V was cut back by 5 bases and J by 4 bases. Germline V lookup: CDR1 MDHEN, CDR2 SYDVKM. The CDR3 has 16 residues. The CDR3 loop is CASSITSGGLMYEQYF. Here the CDR3 DNA reads TGTGCCAGCAGTATTACTAGCGGGGGCCTAATGTACGAGCAGTACTTC.

V gene TRBV9 combines with J gene TRBJ2-1, with TRBD2 matching 8 bases. This CDR3 is 16 amino acids long. Trimming at V came to 4 bases and at J to 3 bases, leaving 9 bases not matched to a gene. The germline gives CDR1 SGDLS, CDR2 YYNGEE. CDR3 coding DNA: TGTGCCAGCAGCCCCCGAGCGGGGGCCTACTACAATGAGCAGTTCTTC. Amino acids: CASSPRAGAYYNEQFF.

V and J are TRBV11-2 and TRBJ2-1; tentatively, D is TRBD1 (6 bases). Germline V gene lookup returns CDR1 SGHAT and CDR2 FQNNGV. Trimming stripped 5 bases from V and 5 bases from J, with 10 bases between. The CDR3 loop spans 13 amino acids. The CDR3 sequence is CASSPHRDNEQFF. The DNA for the CDR3 is TGTGCCAGCAGCCCCCACAGGGACAATGAGCAGTTCTTC.

The chain is built from TRBV2 and TRBJ2-7; weak D call: TRBD2 (6 bases). This CDR3 contains 14 residues. V was pared by 1 base and J by 12 bases, with 19 bases between. Germline V CDR1 and CDR2: SNHLY, FYNNEI. CDR3 protein: CASSEERTGVPTYF. The CDR3 nucleotides read TGTGCCAGCAGTGAAGAACGGACGGGGGTCCCGACGTACTTC.

V and J are TRBV10-2 and TRBJ1-3; 7 bases match TRBD1. Germline V gene data show CDR1 as WSHSY and CDR2 as SAAADI. V lost 8 bases to trimming and J lost 4 bases; unmatched junction nucleotides: 8. The CDR3 is 14 amino acids. CDR3 sequence reads: CASSTGSSGNTIYF. CDR3 nucleotide sequence: TGCGCCAGCTCGACAGGGAGTAGCGGAAACACCATATATTTT.

V gene TRBV19 combines with J gene TRBJ1-5; tentatively, D is TRBD1 (5 bases). Germline V gives CDR1 LNHDA, CDR2 SQIVND (reference sequence). This CDR3 has 13 amino acids. V was clipped by 3 bases and J by 10 bases, with 13 bases between them. The CDR3 DNA follows: TGTGCCAGTAGTATCTGGGGCATGGGTCCCCAGCATTTT. Its translation: CASSIWGMGPQHF.

This chain connects TRBV5-4 to TRBJ1-3; a weak D match, TRBD1 (5 bases). Between the trimmed V and J ends, which lost 3 bases and 0 bases, there was a span of 13 bases. CDR1 and CDR2 (germline): SGHNT, YYREEE (reference sequence). The CDR3 has 16 amino acids. The CDR3 nucleotides are TGTGCCAGCAGCTCGACAGTTATAGACTCTGGAAACACCATATATTTT. Its translation: CASSSTVIDSGNTIYF. The entire variable domain, with the rest obtained from reference TRBV5-4 and TRBJ1-3, is as follows: ETGVTQSPTHLIKTRGQQVTLRCSSQSGHNTVSWYQQALGQGPQFIFQYYREEENGRGNFPPRFSGLQFPNYSSELNVNALELDDSALYLCASSSTVIDSGNTIYFGEGSWLTVV.

The rearrangement uses TRBV19 and TRBJ1-1; TRBD1 agrees at 9 bases. Germline V gives CDR1 LNHDA, CDR2 SQIVND (reference sequence). Germline trimming cut 6 bases from V and 13 bases from J; bases unmatched to any gene: 15. The CDR3 covers 14 residues. CDR3 protein: CASSLTSGQGLDFF. The CDR3 nucleotides are TGTGCCAGTAGCCTCACCTCGGGACAGGGTCTCGATTTCTTT. The full variable domain, with the rest looked up from reference TRBV19 and TRBJ1-1, is DGGITQSPKYLFRKEGQNVTLSCEQNLNHDAMYWYRQDPGQGLRLIYYSQIVNDFQKGDIAEGYSVSREKKESFPLTVTSAQKNPTAFYLCASSLTSGQGLDFFGQGTRLTVV.

The chain joins TRBV3-1 (or the pseudogene TRBV3-2) to TRBJ1-1, with D perhaps TRBD1 (5 bases). The CDR3 runs 14 residues. Germline values: CDR1 LGHDT, CDR2 YNNKEL (reference sequence). Trimming stripped 1 base from V and 7 bases from J, with 13 bases between. The CDR3 DNA reads as TGTGCCAGCAGCCAAGGGGCAGGGTATGGTGAAGCTTTCTTT. It codes for CASSQGAGYGEAFF.

This clone came up once. The chain combines TRBV7-2 with TRBJ1-2; 9 bases line up with TRBD1. Losses at the gene ends were 2 bases for V and 4 bases for J; bases not matched to a gene: 5. The germline CDR1 and CDR2 sequences are SGHTA and FQGNSA. The CDR3 loop spans 15 amino acids. CDR3 region: CASSLKTGGTYGYTF. The CDR3 region has the DNA TGTGCCAGCAGCTTAAAGACAGGGGGTACCTATGGCTACACCTTC.

The chain employs TRBV19 and TRBJ1-1; maybe TRBD1 (5 bases). Germline V gene data show CDR1 as LNHDA and CDR2 as SQIVND (reference sequence). The CDR3 is 13 residues long. Trimming took off 6 bases at V and 7 bases at J, with 15 bases between the two ends. This CDR3 reads CASRNGGVLEAFF. In DNA form, the CDR3 reads TGTGCCAGTAGGAACGGGGGGGTTCTTGAAGCTTTCTTT.

The chain is built from TRBV5-5 and TRBJ2-7; D might be TRBD1 (5 bases). Trimming took off 0 bases at V and 5 bases at J, with 12 bases between the two ends. Germline V gene lookup returns CDR1 SGHKS and CDR2 YYEKEE (reference sequence). The CDR3 sequence is 14 residues long. CDR3 protein: CASSLEGVTDEQYF. For the CDR3, the DNA is TGTGCCAGCAGCTTGGAAGGGGTTACCGACGAGCAGTACTTC.

The CDR3 bases are TGTGCCAGTAGTACCTCGACAGGGGTGGTCGGCTACACCTTC. Amino acids: CASSTSTGVVGYTF. The gene calls are TRBV19 and TRBJ1-2, with 8 bases matching TRBD1. This CDR3 spans 14 amino acids. The V gene's germline CDR1 is LNHDA and CDR2 SQIVND (reference sequence). V gave up 4 bases and J gave up 8 bases; unmatched junction bases: 9.

The chain carries TRBV10-1 and TRBJ2-7, with 10 bases fitting TRBD2. Germline-derived CDR1 and CDR2 are WNHNN and SYGVQD (reference sequence). V trimming: 5 bases; J trimming: 6 bases; junction bases outside the gene matches: 4. The CDR3 spans 13 residues. The CDR3 region is CASSPRTSGEQYF. The DNA for the CDR3 is TGCGCCAGCAGTCCCCGGACTAGCGGCGAGCAGTACTTC.

This chain links TRBV7-2 with TRBJ1-2, with 9 bases fitting TRBD1. Germline trimming cut 4 bases from V and 6 bases from J; bases unmatched to any gene: 6. This CDR3 region has 14 residues. Germline V gene lookup returns CDR1 SGHTA and CDR2 FQGNSA. The CDR3 DNA sequence: TGTGCCAGCAGCTCGAGGACAGGGGCTAATGGCTACACCTTC. Residues: CASSSRTGANGYTF. The full variable domain, rest sourced from reference TRBV7-2 and TRBJ1-2, is GAGVSQSPSNKVTEKGKDVELRCDPISGHTALYWYRQSLGQGLEFLIYFQGNSAPDKSGLPSDRFSAERTGGSVSTLTIQRTQQEDSAVYLCASSSRTGANGYTFGSGTRLTVV.

This chain joins TRBV2 and TRBJ2-1; possibly TRBD2 for D (7 bases). V lost 7 bases, J lost 2 bases, and 12 bases lay in between. Germline V lookup: CDR1 SNHLY, CDR2 FYNNEI. The CDR3 totals 14 residues. The CDR3 DNA is TGTGCCAGCATGAGGCGGGGGCCCTACAATGAGCAGTTCTTC. As protein: CASMRRGPYNEQFF. Based on the CDR3 plus reference TRBV2 and TRBJ2-1, the full variable domain is EPEVTQTPSHQVTQMGQEVILRCVPISNHLYFYWYRQILGQKVEFLVSFYNNEISEKSEIFDDQFSVERPDGSNFTLKIRSTKLEDSAMYFCASMRRGPYNEQFFGPGTRLTVL.